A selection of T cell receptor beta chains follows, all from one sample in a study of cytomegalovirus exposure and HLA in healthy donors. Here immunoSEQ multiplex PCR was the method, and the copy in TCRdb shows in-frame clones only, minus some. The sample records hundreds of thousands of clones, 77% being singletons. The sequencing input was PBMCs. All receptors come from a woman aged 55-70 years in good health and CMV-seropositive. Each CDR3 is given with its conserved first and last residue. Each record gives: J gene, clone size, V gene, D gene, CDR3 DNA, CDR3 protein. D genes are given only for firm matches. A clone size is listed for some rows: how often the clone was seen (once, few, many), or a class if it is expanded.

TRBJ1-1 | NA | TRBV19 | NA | TGTGCCAGTAAACCGCGGAACACTGAAGCTTTCTTT | CASKPRNTEAFF
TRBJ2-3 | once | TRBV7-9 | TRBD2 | TGTTCCAGCAGCGTGATAGCGGGGGCCCGTGGAGATACGCAGTATTTT | CSSSVIAGARGDTQYF
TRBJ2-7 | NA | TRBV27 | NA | TGTGCCAGCAGTTCCCACGGACTTACCGCTAGGTCCTACGAGCAGTACTTC | CASSSHGLTARSYEQYF
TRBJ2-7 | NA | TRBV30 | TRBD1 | TGTGCCTGGACCCCAGGGGACAGGGGAACCTACGAGCAGTACTTC | CAWTPGDRGTYEQYF
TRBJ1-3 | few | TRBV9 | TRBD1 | TGTGCCAGCAGCGTAGGTTTGGGTGGACAGGGTACAAACACCATATATTTT | CASSVGLGGQGTNTIYF
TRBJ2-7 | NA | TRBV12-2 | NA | TGTGCAAGTCGCTTTAGCCCTTTAGATTACTACGAGCAGTACTTC | CASRFSPLDYYEQYF
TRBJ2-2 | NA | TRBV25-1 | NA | TGTGCCAGCAGTGCCCAGAGGACTTCGAACACCGGGGAGCTGTTTTTT | CASSAQRTSNTGELFF
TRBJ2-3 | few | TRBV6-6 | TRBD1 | TGTGCCAGCAGGCATCGGGACAGGAAAAACACAGATACGCAGTATTTT | CASRHRDRKNTDTQYF
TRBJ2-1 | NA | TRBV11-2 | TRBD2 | TGTGCCAGCAGCTTAAGGACTAGCAATGAGCAGTTCTTC | CASSLRTSNEQFF
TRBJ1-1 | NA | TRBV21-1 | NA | TGTGCCAGCAGCAAGAATAACAGCACTGAAGCTTTCTTT | CASSKNNSTEAFF
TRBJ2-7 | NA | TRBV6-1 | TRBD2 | TGTGCCAGCAGTGAAGCGCTTCTAGCGGGAGGGTCCTACGAGCAGTACTTC | CASSEALLAGGSYEQYF
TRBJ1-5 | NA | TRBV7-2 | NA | TGTGCCAGCAGCTCCCAGCCGGGGGGCATAGGGCCCCAGCATTTT | CASSSQPGGIGPQHF
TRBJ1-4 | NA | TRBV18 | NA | TGTGCCAGCTCACCACCGTCCGATGAAAAACTGTTTTTT | CASSPPSDEKLFF
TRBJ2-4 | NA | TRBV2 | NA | TGTGCCAGCAGCCCTTCCGGGACTGCCCTTGGGAACATTCAGTACTTC | CASSPSGTALGNIQYF
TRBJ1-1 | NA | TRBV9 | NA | TGTGCCAGCAGCGTTGCGGCGGGCCCGACCTACACTGAAGCTTTCTTT | CASSVAAGPTYTEAFF
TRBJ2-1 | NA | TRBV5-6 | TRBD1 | TGTGCCAGCAGGTGGACAGGGGACTCCTACAATGAGCAGTTCTTC | CASRWTGDSYNEQFF
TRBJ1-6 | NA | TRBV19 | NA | TGTGCCAGTAGCCCGGGACTACCTGCGAATTCACCCCTCCACTTT | CASSPGLPANSPLHF
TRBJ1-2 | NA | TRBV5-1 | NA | TGCGCCAGCAGGTCAGGGTCAGACCCAAAAAGCTATGGCTACACCTTC | CASRSGSDPKSYGYTF
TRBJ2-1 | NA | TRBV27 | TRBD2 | TGTGCCAGCAGCCGACTACAACTGGCGGGGGGGCCAGGTGAGCAGTTCTTC | CASSRLQLAGGPGEQFF
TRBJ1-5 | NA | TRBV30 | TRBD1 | TGTGCCTGGAGTGGACCTGGGACAGGGTATCAGCCCCAGCATTTT | CAWSGPGTGYQPQHF
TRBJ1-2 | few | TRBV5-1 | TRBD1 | TGCGCCAGCAGCGGGGGACAGGGTGATGGCTACACCTTC | CASSGGQGDGYTF
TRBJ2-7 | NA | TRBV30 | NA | TGTGCCTGGGGTACGGGCATTGGACTCGAGCAGTACTTC | CAWGTGIGLEQYF
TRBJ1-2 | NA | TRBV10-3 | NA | TGTGCCATCACCAAAGGCGGGACTGCTAACTATGGCTACACCTTC | CAITKGGTANYGYTF
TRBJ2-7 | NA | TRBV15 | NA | TGTGCCACCAGCAGACCTTGGGCCGAGCAGTACTTC | CATSRPWAEQYF
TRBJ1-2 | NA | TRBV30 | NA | TGTGCCTGGAGCCGGACAGTATATGGCTACACCTTC | CAWSRTVYGYTF
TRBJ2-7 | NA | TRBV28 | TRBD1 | TGTGCCAGCAGCCCCGGGACAGCCTTTAACGAGCAGTACTTC | CASSPGTAFNEQYF
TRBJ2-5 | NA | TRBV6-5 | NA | TGTGCCAGCAGACTCGGGTGGACACAAGAGACCCAGTACTTC | CASRLGWTQETQYF
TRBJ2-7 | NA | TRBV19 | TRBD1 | TGTGCCAGTAAATGGGACAGCGAGAGATACGAGCAGTACTTC | CASKWDSERYEQYF
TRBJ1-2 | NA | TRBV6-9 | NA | TGTGCCAGCAGCCTCGAGGGCTACACCTTC | CASSLEGYTF
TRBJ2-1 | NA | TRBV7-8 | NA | TGTGCCAGCAGTCTAGGGGAGAGTCTCCGGGGGAATGAGCAGTTCTTC | CASSLGESLRGNEQFF
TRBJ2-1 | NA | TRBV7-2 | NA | TGTGCCAGCACCCCGAGTATCTACAATGAGCAGTTCTTC | CASTPSIYNEQFF
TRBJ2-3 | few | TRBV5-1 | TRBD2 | TGCGCCAGCAGCTTGGGCGCGGGAGGGACAGATACGCAGTATTTT | CASSLGAGGTDTQYF
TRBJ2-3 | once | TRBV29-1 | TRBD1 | TGCAGCGTAGGATCCGGGACAGGGGGCACAGATACGCAGTATTTT | CSVGSGTGGTDTQYF
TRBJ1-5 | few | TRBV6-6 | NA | TGTGCCAGCAGTTCCCTAAGCAATCAGCCCCAGCATTTT | CASSSLSNQPQHF
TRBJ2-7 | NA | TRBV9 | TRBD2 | TGTGCCAGCAGCCCCAGCGGGGCCAGCTCCTACGAGCAGTACTTC | CASSPSGASSYEQYF
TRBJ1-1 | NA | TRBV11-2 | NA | TGTGCCAGCAGCTTAGACGACACTGAAGCTTTCTTT | CASSLDDTEAFF
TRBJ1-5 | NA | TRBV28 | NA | TGTGCCAGCTTTCAATTTTTTGGGGGCCCCTATCAGCCCCAGCATTTT | CASFQFFGGPYQPQHF
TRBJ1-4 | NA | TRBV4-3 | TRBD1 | TGCGCCAGCAGCCAAGACTTTTATAGGACAGGGGGCGAAAAACTGTTTTTT | CASSQDFYRTGGEKLFF
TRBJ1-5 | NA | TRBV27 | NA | TGTGCCAGCAGTCTACTCGGGGGGCTCGGTCAGCCCCAGCATTTT | CASSLLGGLGQPQHF
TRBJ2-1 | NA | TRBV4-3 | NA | TGCGCCAGCAGCCAATCCCCGCCGGGTGAGCAGTTCTTC | CASSQSPPGEQFF
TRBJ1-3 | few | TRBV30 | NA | TGTGCCGGGGACATGCTGCAGACTGGAAACACCATATATTTT | CAGDMLQTGNTIYF